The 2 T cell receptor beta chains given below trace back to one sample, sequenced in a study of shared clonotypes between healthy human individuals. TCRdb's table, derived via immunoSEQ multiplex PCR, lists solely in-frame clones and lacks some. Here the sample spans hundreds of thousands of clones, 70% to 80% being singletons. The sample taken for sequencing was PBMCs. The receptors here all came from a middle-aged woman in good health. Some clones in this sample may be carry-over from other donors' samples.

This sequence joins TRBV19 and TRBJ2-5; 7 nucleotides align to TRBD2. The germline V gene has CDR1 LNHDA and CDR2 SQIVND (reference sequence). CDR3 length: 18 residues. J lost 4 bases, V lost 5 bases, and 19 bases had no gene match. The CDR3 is CASSFSWGRDLKRETQYF. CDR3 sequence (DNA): TGTGCCAGTAGTTTCTCTTGGGGGAGGGACCTTAAGCGAGAGACCCAGTACTTC.

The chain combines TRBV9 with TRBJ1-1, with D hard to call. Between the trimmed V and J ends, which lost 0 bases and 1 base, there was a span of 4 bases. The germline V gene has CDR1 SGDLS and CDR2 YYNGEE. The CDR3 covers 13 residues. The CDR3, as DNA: TGTGCCAGCAGCGTAGACGAGAACACTGAAGCTTTCTTT. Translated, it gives CASSVDENTEAFF.